Each of the 14 T cell receptor beta chains below was sequenced from the same sample in a study of blood T cell repertoires in COVID-19. Data came from immunoSEQ multiplex PCR; TCRdb stores just in-frame clones and leaves some out. The sample consists of roughly 440,000 clones, approximately 90% of them appearing once. The sequencing sample was made of peripheral blood. The receptor source for this set is a woman aged 45-65 years with COVID-19, enrolled during active disease.

The rearrangement joins TRBV7-2 to TRBJ1-1; D might be TRBD1 (5 bases). CDR1 is SGHTA and CDR2 is FQGNSA in the germline V gene. V was pared by 5 bases and J by 4 bases, with 14 bases between. The CDR3 consists of 14 residues. The CDR3 region has the DNA TGTGCCAGCAGCCTCTGGGGGGGGGTCACTGAAGCTTTCTTT. Protein: CASSLWGGVTEAFF.

This rearrangement joins TRBV3-1 (or the pseudogene TRBV3-2) to TRBJ1-1; unclear D gene. This CDR3 is 15 amino acids long. In germline, CDR1 is LGHDT, CDR2 YNNKEL (reference sequence). The V gene lost 4 bases and the J gene lost 1 base, with 13 bases spanning the gap. CDR3 residues: CASSPRGPENTEAFF. In DNA, the CDR3 is TGTGCCAGCAGCCCTCGGGGTCCAGAGAACACTGAAGCTTTCTTT.

The V gene is TRBV4-1, the J gene TRBJ2-3, with 8 bases that match TRBD1. The CDR3 is made up of 17 amino acids. Germline loops: CDR1 MGHRA, CDR2 YSYEKL. V gave up 5 bases and J gave up 3 bases; unmatched junction bases: 13. CDR3 DNA: TGCGCCAGCAGCTTAGGCGTCGACAGGGGAGGAACAGATACGCAGTATTTT. Its protein is CASSLGVDRGGTDTQYF.

This chain connects TRBV29-1 to TRBJ2-2; 7 bases match TRBD1. V lost 6 bases and J lost 7; bases outside the gene matches: 20. The CDR3 spans 17 residues. The germline V gene encodes CDR1 SQVTM and CDR2 ANQGSEA. CDR3 coding DNA: TGCAGCGTCAAGAAAGGCCGGGACAGCTGGGCGCACGGGGAGCTGTTTTTT. It specifies CSVKKGRDSWAHGELFF.

The chain links TRBV13 to TRBJ2-3; 12 nucleotides line up with TRBD2. V shed 5 bases, J shed 9 bases, and the junction held 9 bases outside the gene matches. CDR3 size: 15 residues. CDR1 is PRHDT and CDR2 is FYEKMQ in the germline V gene (reference sequence). CDR3 sequence reads: CASSPSGGARGTQYF. The CDR3 DNA reads as TGTGCCAGCAGCCCTAGCGGGGGGGCCCGCGGCACGCAGTATTTT.

The chain joins TRBV6-6 to TRBJ2-3; the match to TRBD1 covers 9 bases. Germline-derived CDR1 and CDR2 are MNHNY and SVGAGI (reference sequence). The CDR3 totals 14 residues. The ends lost 7 bases at V and 3 bases at J; junction bases unmatched: 5. CDR3 in DNA: TGTGCCAGCATCCCGGGACAGGGAACAGATACGCAGTATTTT. This translates into CASIPGQGTDTQYF.

J is TRBJ2-1 and V is TRBV11-3; D is undetermined. The CDR3 extends over 15 amino acids. Germline loops: CDR1 SGHNT, CDR2 YENEEA. Trimming stripped 0 bases from V and 3 bases from J, with 9 bases between. In DNA, the CDR3 is TGTGCCAGCAGCTTAGATCAACAGTTCTACAATGAGCAGTTCTTC. The encoded protein is CASSLDQQFYNEQFF.

This chain connects TRBV19 to TRBJ1-5; 7 bases map to TRBD1. Per germline, CDR1 LNHDA and CDR2 SQIVND (reference sequence). Trimming at V came to 7 bases and at J to 5 bases, leaving 5 bases not matched to a gene. CDR3 length: 13 residues. CDR3 sequence reads: CASKGQKDQPQHF. Here the CDR3 DNA reads TGTGCCAGTAAGGGACAGAAGGATCAGCCCCAGCATTTT.

The J gene is TRBJ1-4, the V gene TRBV2; D uncertain. V gave up 4 bases and J gave up 8 bases, with 14 bases separating them. This CDR3 spans 14 amino acids. The germline V gene encodes CDR1 SNHLY and CDR2 FYNNEI. CDR3 nucleotide sequence: TGTGCCAGCAGTGCCTACGTAAATATCGAAAAACTGTTTTTT. Translation: CASSAYVNIEKLFF. Based on the CDR3 plus reference TRBV2 and TRBJ1-4, the full variable domain is EPEVTQTPSHQVTQMGQEVILRCVPISNHLYFYWYRQILGQKVEFLVSFYNNEISEKSEIFDDQFSVERPDGSNFTLKIRSTKLEDSAMYFCASSAYVNIEKLFFGSGTQLSVL.

This clone was seen just once. The V call is TRBV3-1 (or the pseudogene TRBV3-2), the J call TRBJ2-7; 8 nucleotides align to TRBD1. Per the germline V gene, CDR1 is LGHDT and CDR2 is YNNKEL (reference sequence). Trimming at V came to 2 bases and at J to 3 bases, leaving 3 bases not matched to a gene. This CDR3 contains 14 residues. The DNA for the CDR3 is TGTGCCAGCAGCCAATCAGGGGGCAACTACGAGCAGTACTTC. It specifies CASSQSGGNYEQYF.

This chain connects TRBV7-2 to TRBJ2-5, with 13 bases aligning to TRBD2. Germline assignment: CDR1 SGHTA and CDR2 FQGNSA. The CDR3 has 15 amino acids. V shed 5 bases and J 5 bases; nucleotides not matched to a gene: 5. The CDR3 sequence: CASSPPLAGGETQYF. Here the CDR3 DNA reads TGTGCCAGCAGCCCTCCACTAGCGGGGGGGGAGACCCAGTACTTC.

This clone was picked up a small number of times. The chain's CDR3 is CASSVDGYGYTF. The CDR3 nucleotides read TGTGCCAGCAGCGTAGACGGCTATGGCTACACCTTC. V gene TRBV9 combines with J gene TRBJ1-2; D unresolved. Germline assignment: CDR1 SGDLS and CDR2 YYNGEE. Deletions cut 0 bases from V and 4 bases from J, with 4 bases between. This CDR3 is built from 12 residues. The full variable domain, with the rest looked up from reference TRBV9 and TRBJ1-2, is DSGVTQTPKHLITATGQRVTLRCSPRSGDLSVYWYQQSLDQGLQFLIQYYNGEERAKGNILERFSAQQFPDLHSELNLSSLELGDSALYFCASSVDGYGYTFGSGTRLTVV.

The CDR3 sequence: CASSIGQGASEQYF. CDR3 DNA sequence: TGTGCCAGTAGTATAGGGCAGGGGGCTAGCGAGCAGTACTTC. The genes are TRBV19 and TRBJ2-7; 8 bases line up with TRBD1. V was clipped by 1 base and J by 6 bases; unmatched bases: 5. CDR1 is LNHDA, CDR2 SQIVND, per germline (reference sequence). This CDR3 region has 14 residues. Drawing the rest from reference TRBV19 and TRBJ2-7, the complete variable domain is DGGITQSPKYLFRKEGQNVTLSCEQNLNHDAMYWYRQDPGQGLRLIYYSQIVNDFQKGDIAEGYSVSREKKESFPLTVTSAQKNPTAFYLCASSIGQGASEQYFGPGTRLTVT.

Regarding this clone: The junction does not match germline at one end; this may be a read error. This chain links TRBV7-9 with TRBJ2-7, with 7 bases aligning to TRBD1. Germline V CDR1 and CDR2: SEHNR, FQNEAQ (reference sequence). This CDR3 has 12 residues. The CDR3 DNA reads TGTGCCAGCAGCTTTGGACAGGACGATCAGTACTTC. Its translation is CASSFGQDDQYF.